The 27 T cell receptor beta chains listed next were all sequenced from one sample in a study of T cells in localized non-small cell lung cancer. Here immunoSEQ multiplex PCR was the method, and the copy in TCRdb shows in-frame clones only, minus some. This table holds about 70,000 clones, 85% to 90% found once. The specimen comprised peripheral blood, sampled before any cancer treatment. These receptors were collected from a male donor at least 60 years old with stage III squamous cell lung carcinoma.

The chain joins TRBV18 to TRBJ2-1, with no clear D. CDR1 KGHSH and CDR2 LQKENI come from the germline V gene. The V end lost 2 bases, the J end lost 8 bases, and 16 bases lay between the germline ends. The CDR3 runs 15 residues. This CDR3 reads CASSPSSLTHHEQFF. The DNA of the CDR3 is TGTGCCAGCTCACCATCCTCGTTGACCCACCATGAGCAGTTCTTC.

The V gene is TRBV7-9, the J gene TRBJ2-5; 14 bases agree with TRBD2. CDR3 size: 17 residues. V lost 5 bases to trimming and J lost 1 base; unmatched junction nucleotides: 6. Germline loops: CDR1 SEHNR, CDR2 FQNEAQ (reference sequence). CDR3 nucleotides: TGTGCCAGCAGCCGGACTAGCGGGGGGTTTTTCCAAGAGACCCAGTACTTC. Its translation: CASSRTSGGFFQETQYF.

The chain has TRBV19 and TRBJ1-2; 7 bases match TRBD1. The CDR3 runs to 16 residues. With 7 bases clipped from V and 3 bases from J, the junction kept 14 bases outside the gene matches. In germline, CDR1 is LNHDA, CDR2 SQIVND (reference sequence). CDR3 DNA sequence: TGTGCCAGTAATCCAACCCCGGACAGGATGTACTATGGCTACACCTTC. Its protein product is CASNPTPDRMYYGYTF. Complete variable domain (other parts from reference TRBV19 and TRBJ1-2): DGGITQSPKYLFRKEGQNVTLSCEQNLNHDAMYWYRQDPGQGLRLIYYSQIVNDFQKGDIAEGYSVSREKKESFPLTVTSAQKNPTAFYLCASNPTPDRMYYGYTFGSGTRLTVV.

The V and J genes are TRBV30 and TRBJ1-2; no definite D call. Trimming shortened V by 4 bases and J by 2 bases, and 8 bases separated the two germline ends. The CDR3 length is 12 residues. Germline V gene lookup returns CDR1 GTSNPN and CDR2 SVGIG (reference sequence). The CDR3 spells CAWNLGNYGYTF. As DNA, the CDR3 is TGTGCCTGGAACCTAGGGAACTATGGCTACACCTTC.

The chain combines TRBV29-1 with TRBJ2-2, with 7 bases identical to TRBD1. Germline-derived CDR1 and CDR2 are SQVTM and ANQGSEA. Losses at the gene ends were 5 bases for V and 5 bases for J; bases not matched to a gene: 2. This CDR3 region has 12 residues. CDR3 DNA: TGCAGCGTTTCCAGGGGGACCGGGGAGCTGTTTTTT. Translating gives CSVSRGTGELFF.

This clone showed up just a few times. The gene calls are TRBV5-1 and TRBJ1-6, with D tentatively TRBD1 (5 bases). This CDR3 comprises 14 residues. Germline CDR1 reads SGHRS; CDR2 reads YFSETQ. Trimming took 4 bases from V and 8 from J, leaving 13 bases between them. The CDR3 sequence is CASSLDGGDSPLHF. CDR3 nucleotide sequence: TGCGCCAGCAGCCTGGACGGGGGAGATTCACCCCTCCACTTT.

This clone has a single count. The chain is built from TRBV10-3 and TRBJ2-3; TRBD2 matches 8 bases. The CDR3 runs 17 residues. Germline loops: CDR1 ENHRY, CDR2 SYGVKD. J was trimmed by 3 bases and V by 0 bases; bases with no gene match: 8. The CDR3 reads CAISESTSERITDTQYF. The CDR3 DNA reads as TGTGCCATCAGTGAGTCGACTAGCGAACGAATAACAGATACGCAGTATTTT.

The CDR3 is CASTDRGSGYTF. CDR3 DNA sequence: TGTGCCAGTACGGACAGGGGAAGTGGCTACACCTTC. The rearrangement uses TRBV6-5 and TRBJ1-2; 9 nucleotides align to TRBD1. From germline, CDR1 is MNHEY and CDR2 SVGAGI. This CDR3 has 12 amino acids. V shed 9 bases, J shed 7 bases, and the junction held 6 bases outside the gene matches.

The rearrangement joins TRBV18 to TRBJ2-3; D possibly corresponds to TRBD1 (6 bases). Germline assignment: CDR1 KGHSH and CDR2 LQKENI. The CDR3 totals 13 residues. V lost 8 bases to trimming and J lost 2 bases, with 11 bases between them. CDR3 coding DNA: TGTGCCAGCGCCTACAGGGCCACAGATACGCAGTATTTT. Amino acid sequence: CASAYRATDTQYF. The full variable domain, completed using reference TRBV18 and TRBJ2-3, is NAGVMQNPRHLVRRRGQEARLRCSPMKGHSHVYWYRQLPEEGLKFMVYLQKENIIDESGMPKERFSAEFPKEGPSILRIQQVVRGDSAAYFCASAYRATDTQYFGPGTRLTVL.

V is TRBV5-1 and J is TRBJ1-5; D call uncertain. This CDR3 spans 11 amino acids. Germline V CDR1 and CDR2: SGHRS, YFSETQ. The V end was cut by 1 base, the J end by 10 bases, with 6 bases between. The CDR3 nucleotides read TGCGCCAGCAGCTTGTACAGCCCCCAGCATTTT. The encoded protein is CASSLYSPQHF.

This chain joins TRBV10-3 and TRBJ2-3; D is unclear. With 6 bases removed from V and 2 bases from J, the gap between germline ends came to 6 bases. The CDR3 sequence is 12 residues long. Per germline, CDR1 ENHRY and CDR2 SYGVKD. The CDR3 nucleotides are TGTGCCATCAGAGCTGACACAGATACGCAGTATTTT. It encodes CAIRADTDTQYF.

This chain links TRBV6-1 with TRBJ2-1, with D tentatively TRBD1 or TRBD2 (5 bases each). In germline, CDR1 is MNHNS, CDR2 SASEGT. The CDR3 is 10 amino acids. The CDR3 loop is CATGTGEQFF. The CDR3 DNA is TGTGCGACGGGGACGGGTGAGCAGTTCTTC.

The CDR3 sequence: CASSPGGLDQPQHF. The CDR3 region has the DNA TGTGCCAGCAGCCCCGGGGGTCTTGATCAGCCCCAGCATTTT. V gene TRBV7-2 combines with J gene TRBJ1-5; D is possibly TRBD1 (5 bases). The CDR3 spans 14 residues. The V gene lost 5 bases and the J gene lost 5 bases, with 13 bases spanning the gap. CDR1 is SGHTA, CDR2 FQGNSA, per germline. Full variable domain (missing parts from reference TRBV7-2 and TRBJ1-5): GAGVSQSPSNKVTEKGKDVELRCDPISGHTALYWYRQSLGQGLEFLIYFQGNSAPDKSGLPSDRFSAERTGGSVSTLTIQRTQQEDSAVYLCASSPGGLDQPQHFGDGTRLSIL.

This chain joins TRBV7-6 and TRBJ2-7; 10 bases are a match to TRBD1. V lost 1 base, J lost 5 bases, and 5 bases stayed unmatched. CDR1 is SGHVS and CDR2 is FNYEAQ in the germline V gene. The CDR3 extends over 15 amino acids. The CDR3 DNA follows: TGTGCCAGCAGCTTAGAAGGGACAGGGGCCGACGAGCAGTACTTC. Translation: CASSLEGTGADEQYF.

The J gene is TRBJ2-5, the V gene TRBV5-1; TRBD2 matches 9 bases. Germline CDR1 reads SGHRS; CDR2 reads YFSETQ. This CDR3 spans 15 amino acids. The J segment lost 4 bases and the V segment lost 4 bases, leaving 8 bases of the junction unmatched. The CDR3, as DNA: TGCGCCAGCAGCACGACTAGCGGAAGGAGAGAGACCCAGTACTTC. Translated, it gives CASSTTSGRRETQYF.

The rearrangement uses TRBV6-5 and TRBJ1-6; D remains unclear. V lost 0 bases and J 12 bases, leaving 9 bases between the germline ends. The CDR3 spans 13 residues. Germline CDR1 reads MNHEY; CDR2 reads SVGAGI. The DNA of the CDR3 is TGTGCCAGCAGTTACTCAAGAGTGGGACCCCTCCACTTT. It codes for CASSYSRVGPLHF.

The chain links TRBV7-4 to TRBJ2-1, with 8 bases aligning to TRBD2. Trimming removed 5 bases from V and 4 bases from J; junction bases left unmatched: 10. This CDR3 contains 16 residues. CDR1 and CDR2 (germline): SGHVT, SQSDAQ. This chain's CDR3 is CASSPSPAGVYNEQFF. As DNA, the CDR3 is TGTGCCAGCAGCCCATCGCCAGCGGGGGTTTACAATGAGCAGTTCTTC.

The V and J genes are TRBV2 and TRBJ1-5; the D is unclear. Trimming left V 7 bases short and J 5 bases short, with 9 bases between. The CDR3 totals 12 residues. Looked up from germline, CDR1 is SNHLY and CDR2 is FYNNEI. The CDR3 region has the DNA TGTGCCAGCAACACGGCAGATCAGCCCCAGCATTTT. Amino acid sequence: CASNTADQPQHF.

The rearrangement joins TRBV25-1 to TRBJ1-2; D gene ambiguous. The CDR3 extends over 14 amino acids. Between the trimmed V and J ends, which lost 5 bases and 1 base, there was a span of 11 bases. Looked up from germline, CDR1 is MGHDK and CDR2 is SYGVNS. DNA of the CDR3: TGTGCCAGCAGTTTTGTGGGGAGTAACTATGGCTACACCTTC. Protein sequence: CASSFVGSNYGYTF.

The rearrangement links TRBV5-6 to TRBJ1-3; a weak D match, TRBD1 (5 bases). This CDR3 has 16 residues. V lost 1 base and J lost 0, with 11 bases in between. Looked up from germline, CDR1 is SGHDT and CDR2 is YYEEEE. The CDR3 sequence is CASSLTGGSSGNTIYF. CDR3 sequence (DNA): TGTGCCAGCAGCTTGACCGGGGGATCCTCTGGAAACACCATATATTTT.

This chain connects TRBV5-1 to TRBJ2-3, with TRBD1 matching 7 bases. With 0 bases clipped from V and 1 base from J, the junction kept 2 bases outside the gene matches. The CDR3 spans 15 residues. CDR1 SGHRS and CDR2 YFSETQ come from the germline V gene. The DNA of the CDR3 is TGCGCCAGCAGCTTGGGAGGGGGCGGCACAGATACGCAGTATTTT. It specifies CASSLGGGGTDTQYF. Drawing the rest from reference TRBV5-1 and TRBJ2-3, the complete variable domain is KAGVTQTPRYLIKTRGQQVTLSCSPISGHRSVSWYQQTPGQGLQFLFEYFSETQRNKGNFPGRFSGRQFSNSRSEMNVSTLELGDSALYLCASSLGGGGTDTQYFGPGTRLTVL.

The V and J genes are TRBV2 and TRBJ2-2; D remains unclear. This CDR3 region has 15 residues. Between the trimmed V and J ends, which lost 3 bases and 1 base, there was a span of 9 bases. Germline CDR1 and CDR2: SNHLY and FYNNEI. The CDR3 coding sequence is TGTGCCAGCAGTGAGGTCTGGGGGAACACCGGGGAGCTGTTTTTT. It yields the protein CASSEVWGNTGELFF.

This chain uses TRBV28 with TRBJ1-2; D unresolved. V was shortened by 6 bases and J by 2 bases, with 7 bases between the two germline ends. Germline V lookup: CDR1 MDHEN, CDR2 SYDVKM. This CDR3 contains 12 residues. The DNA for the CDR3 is TGTGCCAGCAGCGTCAGCAACTATGGCTACACCTTC. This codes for CASSVSNYGYTF.

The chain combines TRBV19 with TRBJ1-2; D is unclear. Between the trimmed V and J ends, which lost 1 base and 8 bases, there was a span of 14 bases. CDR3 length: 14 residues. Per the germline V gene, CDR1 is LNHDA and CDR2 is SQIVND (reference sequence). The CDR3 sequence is CASSIVGTWGGYTF. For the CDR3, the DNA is TGTGCCAGTAGTATAGTCGGAACTTGGGGAGGCTACACCTTC.

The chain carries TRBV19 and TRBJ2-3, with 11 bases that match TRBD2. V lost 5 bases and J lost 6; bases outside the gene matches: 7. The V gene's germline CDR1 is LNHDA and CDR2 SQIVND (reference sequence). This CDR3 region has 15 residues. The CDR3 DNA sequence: TGTGCCAGTAGTTTGCTAGCGGGAGGCCTGGATACGCAGTATTTT. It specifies CASSLLAGGLDTQYF.

CDR3: CATSTRGANSPLHF. The CDR3 DNA reads TGTGCCACCAGCACTAGGGGGGCTAATTCACCCCTCCACTTT. This chain joins TRBV15 and TRBJ1-6; D perhaps matches TRBD1 (6 bases). The CDR3 totals 14 residues. Trimming removed 4 bases at V and 6 bases at J, with 10 bases between. Germline CDR1 LNHNV, CDR2 YYDKDF (reference sequence).

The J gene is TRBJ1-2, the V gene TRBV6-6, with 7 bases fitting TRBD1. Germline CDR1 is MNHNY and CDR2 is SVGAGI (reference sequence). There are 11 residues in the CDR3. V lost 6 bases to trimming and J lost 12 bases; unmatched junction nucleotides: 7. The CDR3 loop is CASSTGEPNTF. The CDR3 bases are TGTGCCAGCAGCACAGGGGAACCAAACACCTTC.